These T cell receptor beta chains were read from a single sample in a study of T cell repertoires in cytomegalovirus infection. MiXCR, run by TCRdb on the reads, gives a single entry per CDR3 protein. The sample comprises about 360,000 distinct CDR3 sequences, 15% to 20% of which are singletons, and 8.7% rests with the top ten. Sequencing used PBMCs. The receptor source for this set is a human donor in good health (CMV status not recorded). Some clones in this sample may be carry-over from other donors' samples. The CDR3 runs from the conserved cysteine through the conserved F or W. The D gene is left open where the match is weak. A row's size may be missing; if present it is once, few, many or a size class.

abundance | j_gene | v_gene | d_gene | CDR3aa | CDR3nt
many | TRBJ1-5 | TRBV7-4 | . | CASSSLAPNQPQHF | TGTGCCAGCAGCTCCCTAGCGCCTAATCAGCCCCAGCATTTT
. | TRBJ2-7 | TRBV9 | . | CASSVDEGSSYEQYF | TGTGCCAGCAGCGTAGATGAGGGGAGCTCCTACGAGCAGTACTTC
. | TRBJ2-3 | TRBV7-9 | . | CASTRAGSDTQYF | TGTGCCAGCACGCGGGCGGGGTCAGATACGCAGTATTTT
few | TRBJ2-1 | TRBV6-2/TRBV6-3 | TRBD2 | CASSTWRDTSGKSNEQFF | TGTGCCAGCAGTACATGGAGGGATACTAGCGGGAAAAGCAATGAGCAGTTCTTC
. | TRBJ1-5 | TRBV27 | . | CASSLLPVLNQPQHF | TGTGCCAGCAGTTTACTTCCAGTACTTAATCAGCCCCAGCATTTT
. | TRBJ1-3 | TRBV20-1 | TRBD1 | CSARAGTVPKTIYF | TGCAGTGCCAGAGCGGGGACAGTCCCAAAAACCATATATTTT
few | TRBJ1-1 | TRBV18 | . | CASSPPGHPNTEAFF | TGTGCCAGCTCACCACCGGGACACCCCAACACTGAAGCTTTCTTT
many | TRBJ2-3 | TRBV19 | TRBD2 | CASSILAGSDTQYF | TGTGCCAGTAGTATCCTAGCGGGATCAGATACGCAGTATTTT
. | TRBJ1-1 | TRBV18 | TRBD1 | CASSPLTGNRGVNTVAFF | TGTGCCAGCTCACCACTGACAGGGAATAGGGGGGTGAACACTGTAGCTTTCTTT
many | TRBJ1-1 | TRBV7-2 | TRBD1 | CASSRQGLNAEAFF | TGTGCCAGCAGTCGACAGGGATTGAACGCTGAAGCTTTCTTT
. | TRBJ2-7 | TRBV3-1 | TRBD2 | CASSELAVSAEQYF | TGTGCCAGCAGCGAACTAGCGGTATCGGCCGAGCAGTACTTC
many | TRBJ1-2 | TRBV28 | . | CASSGTVDVGYTF | TGTGCCAGCAGTGGGACGGTGGACGTAGGCTACACCTTC
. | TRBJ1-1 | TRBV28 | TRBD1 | CASSLTGAPNTEAFF | TGTGCCAGCAGTTTAACAGGGGCGCCGAACACTGAAGCTTTCTTT
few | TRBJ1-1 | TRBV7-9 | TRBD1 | CASSLQGQGAHTEAFF | TGTGCCAGCAGCTTACAGGGACAGGGGGCACACACTGAAGCTTTCTTT
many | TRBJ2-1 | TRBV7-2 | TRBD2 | CASSLRSGNYNEQFF | TGTGCCAGCAGCTTACGTAGCGGGAACTACAATGAGCAGTTCTTC
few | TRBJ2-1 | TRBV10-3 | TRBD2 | CAISQTSVYNEQFF | TGTGCCATCAGCCAAACTAGCGTGTACAATGAGCAGTTCTTC
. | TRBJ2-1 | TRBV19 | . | CATMARGPNEQFF | TGTGCCACCATGGCCCGAGGACCCAATGAGCAGTTCTTC
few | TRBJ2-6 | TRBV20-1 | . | CSARDSGTFSGANVLTF | TGCAGTGCTAGAGATTCCGGGACTTTTTCTGGGGCCAACGTCCTGACTTTC
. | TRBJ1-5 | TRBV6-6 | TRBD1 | CASIGYDRGPGQPQHF | TGTGCCAGCATAGGCTACGACAGGGGGCCGGGGCAGCCCCAGCATTTT
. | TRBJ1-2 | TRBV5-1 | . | CASSFGERNGYTF | TGCGCCAGCAGCTTCGGCGAGAGAAATGGCTACACCTTC
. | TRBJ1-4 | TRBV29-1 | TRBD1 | CSGGQGANEKLFF | TGCAGCGGCGGACAGGGGGCGAATGAAAAACTGTTTTTT
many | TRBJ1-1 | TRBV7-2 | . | CASSLDRVGAFF | TGTGCCAGCAGCTTGGATAGGGTAGGAGCTTTCTTT
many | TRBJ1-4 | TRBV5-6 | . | CASSSGRAAREKLFF | TGTGCCAGCAGCTCTGGACGAGCAGCTCGGGAAAAACTGTTTTTT
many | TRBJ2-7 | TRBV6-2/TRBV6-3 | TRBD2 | CASSSGLAGVWEQYF | TGTGCCAGCAGTTCGGGACTAGCGGGAGTATGGGAGCAGTACTTC
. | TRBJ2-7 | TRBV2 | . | CASNFGGASYEQDF | TGTGCCAGCAACTTCGGGGGCGCTTCCTACGAGCAGGACTTC
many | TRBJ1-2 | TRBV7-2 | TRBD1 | CASSQTGTGYGYTF | TGTGCCAGCAGCCAAACCGGGACAGGGTATGGCTACACCTTC
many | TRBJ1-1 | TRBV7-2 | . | CASSLGRINTEAFF | TGTGCCAGCAGCTTAGGTCGGATTAACACTGAAGCTTTCTTT
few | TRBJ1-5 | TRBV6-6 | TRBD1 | CASSYSTRDRGSNQPQHF | TGTGCCAGCAGTTACTCTACCCGGGACAGGGGTAGCAATCAGCCCCAGCATTTT
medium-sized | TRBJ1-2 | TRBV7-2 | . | CASSLVMGNYGYTF | TGTGCCAGCAGCTTAGTAATGGGAAACTATGGCTACACCTTC
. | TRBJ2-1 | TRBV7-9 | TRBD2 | CASTVSGTHNEQFF | TGTGCCAGCACCGTTAGCGGGACCCACAATGAGCAGTTCTTC
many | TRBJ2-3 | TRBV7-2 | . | CASIDLWSTDTQYF | TGTGCCAGCATCGACTTGTGGAGCACAGATACGCAGTATTTT
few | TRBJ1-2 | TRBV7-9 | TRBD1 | CASSTWTGSYQGRSYTF | TGTGCCAGCAGCACATGGACAGGGAGTTATCAGGGTAGAAGCTACACCTTC
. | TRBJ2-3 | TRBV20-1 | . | CSARDLTTRVGRAQYF | TGCAGTGCTAGAGATTTGACTACCAGAGTTGGAAGGGCGCAGTATTTT
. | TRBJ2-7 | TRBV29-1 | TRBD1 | CSAWTGGFHEQYF | TGCAGCGCCTGGACAGGGGGCTTCCACGAGCAGTACTTC
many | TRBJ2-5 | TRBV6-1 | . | CASSDGPGETQYF | TGTGCCAGCAGTGACGGGCCCGGGGAGACCCAGTACTTC